A single sample is the source of the 26 T cell receptor beta chains below, sequenced in a study of Graves' ophthalmopathy and Graves' hyperthyroidism (dated by TCRdb to the late 2010s). Sequencer: Illumina HiSeq 2000. For repertoire sequencing, TCR beta CDR3 regions were amplified from RNA transcripts. The first round was an RT-PCR using HTBI primers with the Qiagen OneStep RT-PCR kit, and this first round was followed by a second-round multiplex PCR, then size selection and purification. The public sequencing data were trimmed at Q25 with fastp and processed into clonotypes with MiXCR by TCRdb, which kept only in-frame beta chains. Under each unique CDR3 protein, matching rows form one entry showing the most common genes and DNA. Recorded for this sample are about 590,000 distinct CDR3 sequences; just under 40% of them occurred a single time. 4% to 5% of the sample is taken by the ten largest. Sequenced material: peripheral blood or thyroid tissue (not recorded which). These receptor sequences come from an adult man with Graves' hyperthyroidism.

The chain carries TRBV7-9 and TRBJ1-1; 7 bases map to TRBD1. With 3 bases clipped from V and 1 base from J, the junction kept 8 bases outside the gene matches. CDR3 length: 16 amino acids. Germline-derived CDR1 and CDR2 are SEHNR and FQNEAQ (reference sequence). The CDR3 DNA is TGTGCCAGCAGCTTTACCCCGGACAGGCCGAACACTGAAGCTTTCTTT. This encodes CASSFTPDRPNTEAFF.

This chain connects TRBV5-1 to TRBJ1-5, with D perhaps matching TRBD1 (6 bases). This CDR3 is 14 amino acids long. CDR1 SGHRS and CDR2 YFSETQ come from the germline V gene. V lost 3 bases and J 7 bases, leaving 14 bases between the germline ends. CDR3 DNA sequence: TGCGCCAGCAGCTCGACAGGTGGGATGCAGCCCCAGCATTTT. Amino acids: CASSSTGGMQPQHF.

The chain uses TRBV7-9 and TRBJ2-7, with D perhaps TRBD1 (6 bases). Looked up from germline, CDR1 is SEHNR and CDR2 is FQNEAQ (reference sequence). CDR3 size: 15 residues. V was clipped by 5 bases and J by 3 bases, with 17 bases between them. The CDR3 coding sequence is TGTGCCAGCAGCCCGGACAGTCGACGAGGCTACGAGCAGTACTTC. This codes for CASSPDSRRGYEQYF.

The chain employs TRBV7-2 and TRBJ2-7; TRBD2 is a possible D gene (7 bases). TRBJ2-1 explains the end of the DNA better; the J call may be wrong. The CDR3 is 16 amino acids. In germline, CDR1 is SGHTA, CDR2 FQGNSA. The CDR3 DNA sequence: TGTGCCAGCAGCAAGCCGGGGGGCGGGGGATACAATGAGCAGTTCTTC. Amino acids: CASSKPGGGGYNEQFF.

This sequence joins TRBV6-5 and TRBJ1-1; 9 bases fit TRBD1. Looked up from germline, CDR1 is MNHEY and CDR2 is SVGAGI. Trimming took 1 base from V and 4 from J; bases not matched to a gene: 16. This CDR3 has 19 residues. The CDR3 DNA reads as TGTGCCAGCAGTTACTACACCCGTCCCAGGACAGGGGACGGCACTGAAGCTTTCTTT. Its protein product is CASSYYTRPRTGDGTEAFF.

This clonotype was detected ten times or more. The V gene is TRBV6-1, the J gene TRBJ1-2; a weak D match, TRBD1 (5 bases). The germline V gene has CDR1 MNHNS and CDR2 SASEGT. CDR3 length: 12 amino acids. V was trimmed by 7 bases and J by 7 bases, leaving 13 bases between them. CDR3 nucleotide sequence: TGTGCCAGCATGGCAGGGACTTCTGGCTACACCTTC. This gives the protein CASMAGTSGYTF.

This rearrangement joins TRBV3-1 to TRBJ2-7; 10 nucleotides agree with TRBD2. This CDR3 spans 16 amino acids. Germline V CDR1 and CDR2: LGHDT, YNNKEL (reference sequence). With 6 bases clipped from V and 2 bases from J, the junction kept 10 bases outside the gene matches. CDR3 sequence reads: CASSYRSGRAAYEQYF. The CDR3 nucleotides read TGTGCCAGCAGTTACCGGAGCGGGAGGGCCGCCTACGAGCAGTACTTC.

CDR3 loop: CSARPGGYEQYF. CDR3 bases: TGCAGTGCTAGACCCGGGGGCTACGAGCAGTACTTC. This chain links TRBV20-1 with TRBJ2-7; D might be TRBD2 (6 bases). The germline V gene has CDR1 DFQATT and CDR2 SNEGSKA (reference sequence). With 2 bases removed from V and 3 bases from J, the gap between germline ends came to 8 bases. The CDR3 consists of 12 residues.

This chain uses TRBV2 with TRBJ2-1, with no clear D. Germline CDR1 is SNHLY and CDR2 is FYNNEI. The CDR3 has 14 amino acids. V was clipped by 6 bases and J by 0 bases, with 9 bases between them. CDR3 in amino acids: CASREAVSYNEQFF. The DNA for the CDR3 is TGTGCCAGCAGAGAGGCAGTCTCCTACAATGAGCAGTTCTTC.

This clonotype was found many times. The rearrangement uses TRBV7-9 and TRBJ2-7; D unclear. Between the trimmed V and J ends, which lost 1 base and 6 bases, there was a span of 7 bases. The CDR3 covers 12 residues. From germline, CDR1 is SEHNR and CDR2 FQNEAQ (reference sequence). The CDR3 is CASSLVGVEQYF. The CDR3 nucleotides are TGTGCCAGCAGCTTAGTTGGGGTCGAGCAGTACTTC.

The sample holds a few counts of this clonotype. The chain joins TRBV13 to TRBJ2-7; D ambiguous. The germline V and J ends were trimmed by 5 bases and 5 bases, with 16 bases remaining between them. The CDR3 covers 14 residues. Looked up from germline, CDR1 is PRHDT and CDR2 is FYEKMQ (reference sequence). CDR3 in DNA: TGTGCCAGCAGCCTTACCCGTGATGACAACGAGCAGTACTTC. Residues: CASSLTRDDNEQYF.

V is TRBV7-8 and J is TRBJ1-4; 7 bases match TRBD1. Germline loops: CDR1 SGHVS, CDR2 FQNEAQ. With V trimmed by 8 bases and J by 12 bases, 15 bases remained unmatched. The CDR3 length is 14 residues. The CDR3 DNA reads as TGTGCCAGCCTTGCCGGGACAGTACGAGAAGAACTGTTTTTT. As protein: CASLAGTVREELFF.

About this clonotype itself: This may be a read error: a much more frequent sequence differs by one nucleotide. This chain links TRBV5-4 with TRBJ1-2; TRBD1 matches at 8 bases. This CDR3 spans 15 amino acids. J was trimmed by 8 bases and V by 1 base; bases with no gene match: 10. The germline V gene has CDR1 SGHNT and CDR2 YYREEE (reference sequence). In DNA form, the CDR3 reads TGTGCCAGCAGCTTGATGTCAGGGGGCGTAAACGGCTACACCTTC. Its protein is CASSLMSGGVNGYTF. The full variable domain, in which reference TRBV5-4 and TRBJ1-2 provide the parts outside the CDR3, is ETGVTQSPTHLIKTRGQQVTLRCSSQSGHNTVSWYQQALGQGPQFIFQYYREEENGRGNFPPRFSGLQFPNYSSELNVNALELDDSALYLCASSLMSGGVNGYTFGSGTRLTVV.

This clonotype was recorded many times. The V and J genes are TRBV12-3 or TRBV12-4 and TRBJ1-2, with a weak D call TRBD1 (6 bases). The V gene lost 7 bases and the J gene lost 5 bases, with 17 bases spanning the gap. This CDR3 has 14 amino acids. The CDR3 DNA is TGTGCCAGCACCGGGCAGGGGAAAGGGTATGGCTACACCTTC. Residues: CASTGQGKGYGYTF.

CDR3 coding DNA: TGTGCCAGCAAGTCGGCAGGGGGCTTAGCTAACTATGGCTACACCTTC. It translates to CASKSAGGLANYGYTF. This rearrangement joins TRBV5-6 to TRBJ1-2; 8 bases agree with TRBD1. Germline V gene lookup returns CDR1 SGHDT and CDR2 YYEEEE. The V gene end was trimmed by 6 bases and the J gene end by 0 bases; junction bases not matched to a gene: 10. The CDR3 length is 16 residues.

This clonotype was counted ten times or more. J is TRBJ2-5 and V is TRBV6-2 or TRBV6-3; 7 bases agree with TRBD2. V was pared by 0 bases and J by 3 bases, with 7 bases of the junction left unmatched. The CDR3 is 16 residues long. Germline CDR1 and CDR2: MNHEY and SVGEGT. CDR3 nucleotides: TGTGCCAGCAGTTACTCCGGCGGGAGTATGGAAGAGACCCAGTACTTC. As protein: CASSYSGGSMEETQYF.

As concerns this clonotype: This may arise from a read error, as a much more abundant clone is one base away. V is TRBV12-3 or TRBV12-4 and J is TRBJ1-1; 7 nucleotides line up with TRBD1. This CDR3 contains 15 residues. The J segment lost 2 bases and the V segment lost 7 bases, leaving 10 bases of the junction unmatched. In nucleotides, the CDR3 is TGTGCCAGCAATCACCAACAGGGGTTAAACACTGAAGCTTTCTTT. Protein product: CASNHQQGLNTEAFF.

This clonotype was seen at least ten times. The chain has TRBV20-1 and TRBJ2-2; weak D call: TRBD2 (5 bases). Germline V gene data show CDR1 as DFQATT and CDR2 as SNEGSKA (reference sequence). The CDR3 runs 12 residues. Trimming stripped 3 bases from V and 4 bases from J, with 6 bases between. DNA of the CDR3: TGCAGTGCTAGGGAGGTCACCGGGGAGCTGTTTTTT. Translating gives CSAREVTGELFF.

This clonotype occurred many times. The V call is TRBV2, the J call TRBJ1-5; the D is unclear. Between the trimmed V and J ends, which lost 8 bases and 6 bases, there was a span of 17 bases. Germline lookup yields CDR1 SNHLY and CDR2 FYNNEI. The CDR3 extends over 14 amino acids. The CDR3 DNA reads as TGTGCCAGCGGCCTCGGGCTCGTAGGTCAGCCCCAGCATTTT. This codes for CASGLGLVGQPQHF.

Ten or more counts support this clonotype. This chain uses TRBV7-8 with TRBJ1-5, with D possibly being TRBD1 (5 bases). Germline CDR1 SGHVS, CDR2 FQNEAQ. The CDR3 consists of 16 residues. Trimming pared 2 bases from V and 6 bases from J, leaving 17 bases between. The CDR3 bases are TGTGCCAGCAGCTTAAGGAGCAGGGAAGGGCGTCAGCCCCAGCATTTT. Its protein product is CASSLRSREGRQPQHF.

This clonotype was found many times. V is TRBV4-1 and J is TRBJ2-5; D may be TRBD1 (5 bases). Trimming shortened V by 5 bases and J by 2 bases, and 12 bases separated the two germline ends. Looked up from germline, CDR1 is MGHRA and CDR2 is YSYEKL. The CDR3 totals 14 residues. DNA of the CDR3: TGCGCCAGCAGCGCGACGACAGATCAAGAGACCCAGTACTTC. This encodes CASSATTDQETQYF.

The table lists this clonotype with many counts. The rearrangement joins TRBV19 to TRBJ2-7, with TRBD2 identical over 7 bases. CDR1 is LNHDA and CDR2 is SQIVND in the germline V gene (reference sequence). The CDR3 is 16 residues long. V dropped 1 base and J dropped 6; count of bases not matched to a gene: 12. CDR3 coding DNA: TGTGCCAGTAGTATAGCGGGAAGGCGAGCGGGAAGCGAGCAGTACTTC. Translating it yields CASSIAGRRAGSEQYF.

This clonotype was counted once. The gene calls are TRBV25-1 and TRBJ2-6; 7 positions match TRBD1. The CDR3 consists of 16 residues. Germline CDR1 reads MGHDK; CDR2 reads SYGVNS. Trimming at V came to 8 bases and at J to 1 base, leaving 8 bases not matched to a gene. The DNA for the CDR3 is TGTGCCAGCTCGACAGGGAAGGGGTCTGGGGCCAACGTCCTGACTTTC. It codes for CASSTGKGSGANVLTF. Filled out from reference TRBV25-1 and TRBJ2-6, the complete variable domain reads EADIYQTPRYLVIGTGKKITLECSQTMGHDKMYWYQQDPGMELHLIHYSYGVNSTEKGDLSSESTVSRIRTEHFPLTLESARPSHTSQYLCASSTGKGSGANVLTFGAGSRLTVL.

This clonotype occurred many times. This chain links TRBV29-1 with TRBJ2-7, with D tentatively TRBD2 (6 bases). This CDR3 region has 15 residues. The ends were cut back, 4 bases at V and 0 bases at J, with 16 bases in the middle. In germline, CDR1 is SQVTM, CDR2 ANQGSEA. The DNA of the CDR3 is TGCAGCGTTGCCCCTGGGGTCGGGAGCTCCTACGAGCAGTACTTC. It encodes CSVAPGVGSSYEQYF.

In this sample, this clonotype turned up many times. The chain is built from TRBV12-3 or TRBV12-4 and TRBJ2-5; 7 nucleotides align to TRBD2. The junction had 6 bases not matched to a gene; V was cut back by 6 bases and J by 5 bases. The CDR3 runs to 13 residues. CDR3 DNA: TGTGCCAGCAGCCCTCGGCGGGGGGAGACCCAGTACTTC. Its translation is CASSPRRGETQYF.

The rearrangement joins TRBV25-1 to TRBJ2-1; D unresolved. CDR1 and CDR2 from the germline V gene are MGHDK and SYGVNS. The CDR3 has 15 amino acids. With 4 bases removed from V and 4 bases from J, the gap between germline ends came to 14 bases. The CDR3 region has the DNA TGTGCCAGCAGTGTTGCTTCAGGATCGTACAATGAGCAGTTCTTC. It codes for CASSVASGSYNEQFF.